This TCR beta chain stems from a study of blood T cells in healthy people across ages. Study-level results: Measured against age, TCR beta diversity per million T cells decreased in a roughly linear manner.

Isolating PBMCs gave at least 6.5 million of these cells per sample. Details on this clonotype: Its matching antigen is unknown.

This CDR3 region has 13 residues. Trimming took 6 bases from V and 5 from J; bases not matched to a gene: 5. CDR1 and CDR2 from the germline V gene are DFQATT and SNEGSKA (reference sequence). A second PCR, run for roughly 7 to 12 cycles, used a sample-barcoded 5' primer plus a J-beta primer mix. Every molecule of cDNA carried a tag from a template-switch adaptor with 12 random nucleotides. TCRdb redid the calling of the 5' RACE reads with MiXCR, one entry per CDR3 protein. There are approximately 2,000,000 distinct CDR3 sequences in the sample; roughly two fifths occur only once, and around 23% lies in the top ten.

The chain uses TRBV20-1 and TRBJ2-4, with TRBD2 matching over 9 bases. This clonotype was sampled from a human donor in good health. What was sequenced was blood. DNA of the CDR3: TGCAGTGCGGACGGGACTAGCCAAAACATTCAGTACTTC. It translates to CSADGTSQNIQYF.